This T cell receptor (beta chain) was sequenced for a study of shared clonotypes between healthy human individuals. Method: immunoSEQ multiplex PCR; TCRdb's copy keeps in-frame clones and lacks some. The data show some 2,000,000 clones, roughly 94% seen once. CD8 cells classed as naive were CD45RO-negative and positively selected for CCR7, excluding terminally differentiated effector memory CD45RA+ cells. Sequenced sample: naive CD8+ T cells sorted from blood. The receptor was isolated from a man aged 18 to 29 in good health.

CDR3 DNA: TGTGCCAGCAGTGAAGCGCTGTGGGGGGAGCAGTACTTC. It specifies CASSEALWGEQYF. The chain is built from TRBV2 and TRBJ2-7; D could derive from TRBD1 or TRBD2 (5 bases each). Germline CDR1 is SNHLY and CDR2 is FYNNEI. This CDR3 region has 13 residues. With 0 bases removed from V and 7 bases from J, the gap between germline ends came to 10 bases.